The 30 T cell receptor beta chains below come from one sample, sequenced in a study of CD8 T cells in Susac syndrome. Random-hexamer reverse transcription was applied to roughly 0.45 to 1 ug RNA. MiXCR, applied by TCRdb to the immunoSEQ multiplex PCR reads, yields one record per CDR3 protein. The table shows some 260,000 distinct CDR3 sequences, with just under 95% occurring only once. Material: CD4+ T cells from PBMCs. The receptors here all came from a human donor with multiple sclerosis.

This rearrangement joins TRBV29-1 to TRBJ1-2, with TRBD1 identical over 12 bases. The J segment lost 5 bases and the V segment lost 7 bases, leaving 8 bases of the junction unmatched. The CDR3 spans 14 residues. Germline V gene lookup returns CDR1 SQVTM and CDR2 ANQGSEA. The CDR3 spells CSGAGTGGAYGYTF. The CDR3 nucleotides read TGCAGCGGTGCCGGGACAGGGGGCGCGTATGGCTACACCTTC.

The chain carries TRBV27 and TRBJ2-5, with D possibly being TRBD2 (6 bases). This CDR3 is built from 16 residues. Between the trimmed V and J ends, which lost 4 bases and 0 bases, there was a span of 15 bases. Germline values: CDR1 MNHEY, CDR2 SMNVEV (reference sequence). DNA for the CDR3: TGTGCCAGCAGTTCGGGACTCCCAGTTTACCAAGAGACCCAGTACTTC. The encoded protein is CASSSGLPVYQETQYF.

This chain joins TRBV5-1 and TRBJ2-7; 9 positions match TRBD1. CDR1 is SGHRS, CDR2 YFSETQ, per germline. The CDR3 totals 13 residues. V lost 0 bases and J lost 7; bases outside the gene matches: 2. The CDR3 DNA reads TGCGCCAGCAGCTTGGGACAGGGGGTTGAGCAGTACTTC. Residues: CASSLGQGVEQYF.

This chain connects TRBV6-1 to TRBJ1-3; D gene ambiguous. CDR1 is MNHNS and CDR2 is SASEGT in the germline V gene. The CDR3 length is 16 residues. The V end lost 0 bases, the J end lost 4 bases, and 13 bases lay between the germline ends. This CDR3 reads CASSEAPPAGGNTIYF. Here the CDR3 DNA reads TGTGCCAGCAGTGAAGCTCCGCCCGCGGGAGGAAACACCATATATTTT.

The chain carries TRBV6-5 and TRBJ1-3; no clear D gene. V lost 2 bases and J lost 0, with 8 bases in between. Germline assignment: CDR1 MNHEY and CDR2 SVGAGI. This CDR3 region has 15 residues. CDR3 residues: CASSYRGVSGNTIYF. For the CDR3, the DNA is TGTGCCAGCAGTTACCGTGGGGTCTCTGGAAACACCATATATTTT.

This clonotype was seen just once. The chain combines TRBV7-3 with TRBJ1-1, with 8 bases fitting TRBD1. J was trimmed by 2 bases and V by 5 bases; bases with no gene match: 7. The germline V gene has CDR1 SGHTA and CDR2 FQGTGA. CDR3 length: 15 amino acids. DNA of the CDR3: TGTGCCAGCAGCAATCCCGGGACAGGAAACACTGAAGCTTTCTTT. This encodes CASSNPGTGNTEAFF.

V usage is TRBV4-2 and J usage is TRBJ2-3; possibly TRBD2 for D (6 bases). V gave up 0 bases and J gave up 1 base, with 11 bases separating them. The CDR3 loop spans 16 amino acids. Germline-derived CDR1 and CDR2 are LGHNA and YNFKEQ. CDR3: CASSQDRLARTDTQYF. CDR3 nucleotides: TGTGCCAGCAGCCAAGATCGGCTAGCGCGCACAGATACGCAGTATTTT.

This chain connects TRBV18 to TRBJ2-7; TRBD2 agrees at 12 bases. J gave up 2 bases and V 5 bases, and 7 bases lay outside the gene matches. This CDR3 contains 16 residues. The germline V gene encodes CDR1 KGHSH and CDR2 LQKENI. The CDR3 nucleotides are TGTGCCAGCTCATCAACTAGCGGGGGGTTTACCTACGAGCAGTACTTC. It translates to CASSSTSGGFTYEQYF. Variable domain in full (rest from reference TRBV18 and TRBJ2-7): NAGVMQNPRHLVRRRGQEARLRCSPMKGHSHVYWYRQLPEEGLKFMVYLQKENIIDESGMPKERFSAEFPKEGPSILRIQQVVRGDSAAYFCASSSTSGGFTYEQYFGPGTRLTVT.

The rearrangement links TRBV28 to TRBJ2-7; 9 nucleotides align to TRBD1. The CDR3 runs 15 residues. Germline lookup yields CDR1 MDHEN and CDR2 SYDVKM. V lost 1 base and J lost 1; bases outside the gene matches: 2. This chain's CDR3 is CASSLSGQGSYEQYF. The CDR3, as DNA: TGTGCCAGCAGTTTATCGGGACAGGGTTCCTACGAGCAGTACTTC.

The V and J genes are TRBV2 and TRBJ1-3, with D possibly TRBD1 on 5 matching bases. V dropped 4 bases and J dropped 6 bases, with 13 bases sitting between them. The length of the CDR3 is 14 residues. The V gene's germline CDR1 is SNHLY and CDR2 FYNNEI. The CDR3 DNA is TGTGCCAGCAGTGGTGGCCAGGGAGAAAACACCATATATTTT. Translated, it gives CASSGGQGENTIYF.

The rearrangement joins TRBV19 to TRBJ1-5; D call uncertain. Per germline, CDR1 LNHDA and CDR2 SQIVND (reference sequence). Deletions cut 5 bases from V and 0 bases from J, with 8 bases between. The CDR3 length is 14 residues. DNA of the CDR3: TGTGCCAGTAGTTCCCAGGATAGCAATCAGCCCCAGCATTTT. Translation: CASSSQDSNQPQHF. The complete variable domain, with remaining parts taken from reference TRBV19 and TRBJ1-5, reads DGGITQSPKYLFRKEGQNVTLSCEQNLNHDAMYWYRQDPGQGLRLIYYSQIVNDFQKGDIAEGYSVSREKKESFPLTVTSAQKNPTAFYLCASSSQDSNQPQHFGDGTRLSIL.

This chain uses TRBV30 with TRBJ2-6; D perhaps matches TRBD1 (5 bases). In germline, CDR1 is GTSNPN, CDR2 SVGIG (reference sequence). Between the trimmed V and J ends, which lost 1 base and 8 bases, there was a span of 12 bases. The CDR3 is 14 amino acids. The CDR3 loop reads CAWSEGRVSNVLTF. CDR3 coding DNA: TGTGCCTGGAGTGAGGGCAGGGTGTCCAACGTCCTGACTTTC.

The chain joins TRBV18 to TRBJ1-2; 9 bases agree with TRBD1. CDR1 is KGHSH, CDR2 LQKENI, per germline. This CDR3 is built from 17 residues. The trim removed 5 bases at V and 4 bases at J, leaving 14 bases unmatched. The CDR3 loop reads CASSVTTAGQGIYGYTF. CDR3 nucleotide sequence: TGTGCCAGCTCAGTAACTACGGCGGGACAGGGTATCTATGGCTACACCTTC.

The chain has TRBV12-3 or TRBV12-4 and TRBJ2-1; 12 positions match TRBD2. J lost 6 bases, V lost 6 bases, and 9 bases had no gene match. The CDR3 length is 16 residues. The CDR3: CASSRTSGNTINEQFF. In DNA form, the CDR3 reads TGTGCCAGCAGCCGGACTAGCGGGAATACCATCAATGAGCAGTTCTTC.

This sequence joins TRBV3-1 and TRBJ2-3; 7 positions match TRBD2. Germline loops: CDR1 LGHDT, CDR2 YNNKEL (reference sequence). The CDR3 runs to 16 residues. V shed 3 bases, J shed 3 bases, and the junction held 9 bases outside the gene matches. CDR3 protein: CASSQALAKGTDTQYF. The CDR3 DNA reads TGTGCCAGCAGCCAGGCACTAGCGAAGGGAACAGATACGCAGTATTTT.

The V gene is TRBV28, the J gene TRBJ2-5, with no clear D. Germline V CDR1 and CDR2: MDHEN, SYDVKM. Trimming stripped 10 bases from V and 5 bases from J, with 14 bases between. The CDR3 is 12 amino acids. Here the CDR3 reads CATTAAGETQYF. CDR3 in DNA: TGTGCCACGACGGCAGCAGGCGAGACCCAGTACTTC.

The chain carries TRBV27 and TRBJ1-2; 9 bases map to TRBD1. This CDR3 is 15 amino acids long. V shed 5 bases and J 8 bases; nucleotides not matched to a gene: 12. CDR1 and CDR2 from the germline V gene are MNHEY and SMNVEV (reference sequence). The CDR3: CASSPLNRGLGGYTF. CDR3 DNA sequence: TGTGCCAGCAGTCCACTAAACAGGGGGCTGGGAGGCTACACCTTC.

The chain uses TRBV3-1 and TRBJ2-2; D gene unclear. The ends were cut back, 6 bases at V and 3 bases at J, with 8 bases in the middle. Germline CDR1 is LGHDT and CDR2 is YNNKEL (reference sequence). The CDR3 extends over 13 amino acids. CDR3 DNA sequence: TGTGCCAGCAGTGGACGATACACCGGGGAGCTGTTTTTT. It translates to CASSGRYTGELFF. The full variable domain, with the rest looked up from reference TRBV3-1 and TRBJ2-2, is DTAVSQTPKYLVTQMGNDKSIKCEQNLGHDTMYWYKQDSKKFLKIMFSYNNKELIINETVPNRFSPKSPDKAHLNLHINSLELGDSAVYFCASSGRYTGELFFGEGSRLTVL.

The genes are TRBV19 and TRBJ2-1; D possibly corresponds to TRBD2 (5 bases). Germline V gene sequence: CDR1 LNHDA, CDR2 SQIVND (reference sequence). Trimming shortened V by 6 bases and J by 2 bases, and 17 bases separated the two germline ends. The CDR3 loop spans 16 amino acids. The chain's CDR3 is CASRETQRAPYNEQFF. CDR3 in DNA: TGTGCCAGTAGGGAGACTCAGAGGGCCCCCTACAATGAGCAGTTCTTC. The variable domain in full, completed from reference TRBV19 and TRBJ2-1, reads DGGITQSPKYLFRKEGQNVTLSCEQNLNHDAMYWYRQDPGQGLRLIYYSQIVNDFQKGDIAEGYSVSREKKESFPLTVTSAQKNPTAFYLCASRETQRAPYNEQFFGPGTRLTVL.

The chain couples TRBV10-3 to TRBJ2-1; 9 bases map to TRBD1. Losses at the gene ends were 6 bases for V and 3 bases for J; bases not matched to a gene: 6. In germline, CDR1 is ENHRY, CDR2 SYGVKD. The CDR3 is made up of 15 amino acids. The CDR3 bases are TGTGCCATCAGCCCGGGACAGGGAGTCTACAATGAGCAGTTCTTC. It translates to CAISPGQGVYNEQFF.

The V and J genes are TRBV12-3 or TRBV12-4 and TRBJ2-1; D ambiguous. V lost 5 bases and J lost 2, with 10 bases in between. CDR3 length: 14 residues. The CDR3, as DNA: TGTGCCAGCAGTCCCTCCCTAGCCTACAATGAGCAGTTCTTC. Translated: CASSPSLAYNEQFF.

This sequence joins TRBV20-1 and TRBJ2-5; 7 nucleotides match TRBD2. This CDR3 is built from 15 residues. Trimming at V came to 1 base and at J to 1 base, leaving 6 bases not matched to a gene. Germline V gives CDR1 DFQATT, CDR2 SNEGSKA (reference sequence). CDR3 in DNA: TGCAGTGCTAGAGGAGTAGCGGGCCCCCAAGAGACCCAGTACTTC. This sequence encodes CSARGVAGPQETQYF.

In its sample, this clonotype was seen a few times. CDR3 nucleotide sequence: TGTGCCAGCAGTCGTACAGGGTTCTCTGGGGCCAACGTCCTGACTTTC. It yields the protein CASSRTGFSGANVLTF. The chain links TRBV6-1 to TRBJ2-6; a possible D gene is TRBD1 (6 bases). The CDR3 runs 16 residues. V lost 5 bases and J lost 0, with 11 bases in between. Germline V gives CDR1 MNHNS, CDR2 SASEGT.

This clonotype was observed a single time. J is TRBJ1-1 and V is TRBV20-1, with D possibly TRBD1 on 5 matching bases. The V end lost 1 base, the J end lost 2 bases, and 14 bases lay between the germline ends. CDR3 length: 15 residues. Germline V lookup: CDR1 DFQATT, CDR2 SNEGSKA (reference sequence). This chain's CDR3 is CSARGGGGENTEAFF. CDR3 sequence (DNA): TGCAGTGCTAGAGGTGGCGGGGGAGAAAACACTGAAGCTTTCTTT.

This chain links TRBV30 with TRBJ1-5; maybe TRBD1 (6 bases). This CDR3 is 14 amino acids long. Looked up from germline, CDR1 is GTSNPN and CDR2 is SVGIG (reference sequence). Trimming removed 2 bases from V and 3 bases from J, with 11 bases in between. In DNA form, the CDR3 reads TGTGCCTGGAGTTTGGGGGACAACAATCAGCCCCAGCATTTT. Protein sequence: CAWSLGDNNQPQHF.

The chain has TRBV23-1 and TRBJ2-5; 10 bases agree with TRBD1. TRBV23-1 is placed among ORFs of uncertain function. This CDR3 is built from 15 residues. J was trimmed by 3 bases and V by 2 bases; bases with no gene match: 3. The DNA for the CDR3 is TGCGCCAGCAGTCAAGACAGGGGGCTAGAAGAGACCCAGTACTTC. Encoded protein: CASSQDRGLEETQYF.

The V call is TRBV28, the J call TRBJ2-5; no definite D call. V lost 5 bases and J 1 base, leaving 11 bases between the germline ends. CDR1 and CDR2 from the germline V gene are MDHEN and SYDVKM. The CDR3 runs 14 residues. The CDR3 region is CASSAQTLQETQYF. The CDR3, as DNA: TGTGCCAGCAGTGCACAGACACTCCAAGAGACCCAGTACTTC.

This rearrangement joins TRBV5-4 to TRBJ1-4, with 9 positions matching TRBD1. Trimming at V came to 4 bases and at J to 6 bases, leaving 4 bases not matched to a gene. Per germline, CDR1 SGHNT and CDR2 YYREEE (reference sequence). The CDR3 length is 14 residues. The CDR3 nucleotides read TGTGCCAGCAGCCGGGACAGGGTTGATGAAAAACTGTTTTTT. Translating it yields CASSRDRVDEKLFF. Using reference TRBV5-4 and TRBJ1-4 for the parts outside the CDR3, the full variable domain is ETGVTQSPTHLIKTRGQQVTLRCSSQSGHNTVSWYQQALGQGPQFIFQYYREEENGRGNFPPRFSGLQFPNYSSELNVNALELDDSALYLCASSRDRVDEKLFFGSGTQLSVL.

This sequence joins TRBV18 and TRBJ2-1; a weak D match, TRBD2 (6 bases). Germline assignment: CDR1 KGHSH and CDR2 LQKENI. This CDR3 has 14 amino acids. With 8 bases removed from V and 6 bases from J, the gap between germline ends came to 17 bases. Here the CDR3 reads CASTKDGGGNEQFF. CDR3 DNA: TGTGCCAGCACAAAAGACGGGGGAGGCAATGAGCAGTTCTTC.

The rearrangement links TRBV19 to TRBJ2-3; 7 nucleotides align to TRBD2. CDR3 size: 16 residues. The V gene's germline CDR1 is LNHDA and CDR2 SQIVND (reference sequence). V shed 5 bases and J 0 bases; nucleotides not matched to a gene: 8. The CDR3 loop reads CASSGPAGPSTDTQYF. The DNA of the CDR3 is TGTGCCAGTAGTGGCCCAGCGGGGCCTAGCACAGATACGCAGTATTTT. The complete variable domain, with remaining parts taken from reference TRBV19 and TRBJ2-3, reads DGGITQSPKYLFRKEGQNVTLSCEQNLNHDAMYWYRQDPGQGLRLIYYSQIVNDFQKGDIAEGYSVSREKKESFPLTVTSAQKNPTAFYLCASSGPAGPSTDTQYFGPGTRLTVL.